These 15 T cell receptor beta chains came from one sample sequenced in a study of T-cell memory formation after mild COVID-19. TCRdb ran MiXCR on the 5' RACE reads and lists one entry per CDR3 protein. This table has roughly 340,000 distinct CDR3 sequences, 20% to 25% appearing once. Sequenced input: PBMCs or a T cell subset sorted from them (not recorded which). These receptors all stem from a young man who had mild COVID-19 (a few samples of this study predate the infection). Cell type and time point are not known.

The V gene is TRBV25-1, the J gene TRBJ2-2; D remains ambiguous. Germline values: CDR1 MGHDK, CDR2 SYGVNS. Trimming removed 2 bases at V and 1 base at J, with 8 bases between. The CDR3 contains 15 residues. The CDR3 DNA is TGTGCCAGCAGTGAAACGATAGGGAACACCGGGGAGCTGTTTTTT. Translation gives CASSETIGNTGELFF.

This chain connects TRBV7-9 to TRBJ1-5, with TRBD1 matching over 9 bases. Germline V gives CDR1 SEHNR, CDR2 FQNEAQ (reference sequence). Trimming at V came to 0 bases and at J to 6 bases, leaving 6 bases not matched to a gene. The length of the CDR3 is 16 residues. The CDR3: CASSLAGTGITQPQHF. The CDR3 nucleotides are TGTGCCAGCAGCTTAGCGGGGACAGGGATAACTCAGCCCCAGCATTTT.

This clonotype was detected only a few times. The genes are TRBV4-3 and TRBJ1-1, with 10 bases matching TRBD1. The CDR3 sequence is 15 residues long. In germline, CDR1 is LGHNA, CDR2 YSLEER. Trimming took 2 bases from V and 10 from J; bases not matched to a gene: 10. CDR3 sequence (DNA): TGCGCCAGCAGCCAATGGGACAGGGGTCAAGGAGGAGCTTTCTTT. It specifies CASSQWDRGQGGAFF.

This clonotype was seen a handful of times. The V and J genes are TRBV12-3 or TRBV12-4 and TRBJ2-3, with D possibly matching TRBD2 (7 bases). The CDR3 loop spans 14 amino acids. V was clipped by 5 bases and J by 9 bases, with 18 bases between them. CDR3 in DNA: TGTGCCAGCAGTCGAGGGGGGGGTTTTGACACGCAGTATTTT. It codes for CASSRGGGFDTQYF.

The chain couples TRBV7-2 to TRBJ1-4; no clear D. V lost 5 bases and J lost 7, with 20 bases in between. The CDR3 is made up of 16 amino acids. CDR1 and CDR2 (germline): SGHTA, FQGNSA. CDR3 protein: CASSSSSGPVSEKLFF. CDR3 bases: TGTGCCAGCAGCAGCTCCAGCGGCCCAGTATCTGAAAAACTGTTTTTT.

This clonotype was picked up many times. The V call is TRBV4-3, the J call TRBJ2-3; D might be TRBD1 (5 bases). This CDR3 region has 15 residues. Germline loops: CDR1 LGHNA, CDR2 YSLEER. Trimming took 0 bases from V and 7 from J, leaving 14 bases between them. The DNA of the CDR3 is TGCGCCAGCAGCCAAGAACAGGCGCCGGAATATACGCAGTATTTT. Its translation is CASSQEQAPEYTQYF.

This clonotype appeared a few times. In DNA, the CDR3 is TGCAGCGTAGGACAGGGGATTCCAGATACGCAGTATTTT. This gives the protein CSVGQGIPDTQYF. V and J are TRBV29-1 and TRBJ2-3, with 9 bases aligning to TRBD1. The length of the CDR3 is 13 residues. Germline V lookup: CDR1 SQVTM, CDR2 ANQGSEA. V lost 6 bases to trimming and J lost 4 bases; unmatched junction nucleotides: 5.

This clonotype was observed a handful of times. This sequence joins TRBV12-3 or TRBV12-4 and TRBJ2-3; 8 bases fit TRBD2. CDR3 length equals 14 residues. Trimming at V came to 3 bases and at J to 5 bases, leaving 4 bases not matched to a gene. The CDR3 sequence is CASSFNGGGDTQYF. The CDR3 DNA reads as TGTGCCAGCAGTTTTAACGGGGGGGGAGATACGCAGTATTTT.

J is TRBJ1-1 and V is TRBV7-9, with D unclear. The V end was cut by 1 base, the J end by 1 base, with 10 bases between. The CDR3 sequence is 15 residues long. The germline CDR1 and CDR2 sequences are SEHNR and FQNEAQ (reference sequence). The CDR3 DNA reads TGTGCCAGCAGCTTAGTCCCAGTGGGGAACACTGAAGCTTTCTTT. As protein: CASSLVPVGNTEAFF.

This clonotype was counted ten times or more. The chain carries TRBV18 and TRBJ2-7; possibly TRBD1 or TRBD2 for D (5 bases each). CDR3 length: 15 residues. The ends were cut back, 6 bases at V and 0 bases at J, with 15 bases in the middle. Germline CDR1 KGHSH, CDR2 LQKENI. The DNA for the CDR3 is TGTGCCAGCTCCCGGGCCCCAGGGAGCTCCTACGAGCAGTACGTC. Its protein is CASSRAPGSSYEQYV.

This clonotype was detected only a few times. The chain uses TRBV7-9 and TRBJ1-6; a possible D gene is TRBD1 (6 bases). CDR1 is SEHNR and CDR2 is FQNEAQ in the germline V gene (reference sequence). This CDR3 has 15 amino acids. V dropped 5 bases and J dropped 9 bases, with 17 bases sitting between them. Here the CDR3 DNA reads TGTGCCAGCAGCATATTCGGGGGGCTAGGTTCACCCCTCCACTTT. It is translated as CASSIFGGLGSPLHF.

The J gene is TRBJ2-1, the V gene TRBV7-6; TRBD1 is a possible D gene (5 bases). V was clipped by 7 bases and J by 4 bases, with 14 bases between them. CDR1 SGHVS and CDR2 FNYEAQ come from the germline V gene. This CDR3 has 14 amino acids. The chain's CDR3 is CASNTRGSYNEQFF. The CDR3, as DNA: TGTGCCAGCAATACAAGGGGTAGTTACAATGAGCAGTTCTTC.

The V gene is TRBV7-8, the J gene TRBJ2-4; the D gene is possibly TRBD2 (7 bases). Trimming left V 1 base short and J 8 bases short, with 15 bases between. CDR3 size: 15 residues. Germline CDR1 SGHVS, CDR2 FQNEAQ. The CDR3 coding sequence is TGTGCCAGCAGCTTAGAGGGGGGGATCGAGTACATTCAGTACTTC. It is translated as CASSLEGGIEYIQYF.

This clonotype was detected a few times. The rearrangement joins TRBV24-1 to TRBJ2-1; D may be TRBD1 (5 bases). Germline CDR1 reads KGHDR; CDR2 reads SFDVKD. The CDR3 has 15 amino acids. V gave up 7 bases and J gave up 8 bases, with 20 bases separating them. The CDR3 DNA is TGTGCCACCAGCCCAGGGCAGTGGCCCACCCATGAGCAGTTCTTC. The encoded protein is CATSPGQWPTHEQFF.

This clonotype was counted a few times. The V gene is TRBV7-2, the J gene TRBJ2-7; tentative D call: TRBD1 (6 bases). From germline, CDR1 is SGHTA and CDR2 FQGNSA. The CDR3 consists of 14 residues. Trimming left V 5 bases short and J 2 bases short, with 13 bases between. The CDR3 DNA sequence: TGTGCCAGCAGCCAGACAGGAAGGCCCTACGAGCAGTACTTC. Translating gives CASSQTGRPYEQYF.